A single sample gave rise to the 25 T cell receptor beta chains below, sequenced in a study of blood T cell repertoires in COVID-19. Using immunoSEQ multiplex PCR, the repertoire was profiled, and TCRdb retains in-frame clones only, with some absent. The data contain about 320,000 clones, 89% of them singletons. Material for sequencing was PBMCs or T cells enriched from blood (not recorded which). These receptors were obtained from a man between 60 and 75 years old who had recovered from COVID-19.

The CDR3: CASSPQGVVNEQFF. The CDR3 DNA reads TGTGCCAGCTCACCCCAGGGGGTTGTCAATGAGCAGTTCTTC. This chain joins TRBV18 and TRBJ2-1, with 7 bases matching TRBD1. The CDR3 is 14 amino acids. Germline-derived CDR1 and CDR2 are KGHSH and LQKENI. V was clipped by 3 bases and J by 6 bases; unmatched bases: 5.

The rearrangement links TRBV5-1 to TRBJ1-4; D is unclear. Trimming shortened V by 5 bases and J by 8 bases, and 19 bases separated the two germline ends. CDR3 length: 15 amino acids. Germline V gene data show CDR1 as SGHRS and CDR2 as YFSETQ. The CDR3 sequence is CASSFGAPGGEKLFF. As DNA, the CDR3 is TGCGCCAGCAGTTTTGGAGCCCCCGGCGGCGAAAAACTGTTTTTT.

The chain has TRBV9 and TRBJ2-1, with D possibly being TRBD2 (5 bases). Germline V lookup: CDR1 SGDLS, CDR2 YYNGEE. The CDR3 spans 15 residues. Trimming stripped 0 bases from V and 2 bases from J, with 9 bases between. CDR3 residues: CASSVGSAAYNEQFF. The CDR3 DNA follows: TGTGCCAGCAGCGTAGGTTCAGCGGCCTACAATGAGCAGTTCTTC.

The chain recombines TRBV12-3 or TRBV12-4 with TRBJ1-1, with 8 bases lining up with TRBD1. The ends lost 3 bases at V and 10 bases at J; junction bases unmatched: 7. This CDR3 region has 13 residues. CDR3 in DNA: TGTGCCAGCAGTTTCGGACAGGGTACTAGAGCTTTCTTT. Its translation: CASSFGQGTRAFF.

CDR3 DNA: TGTGCCAGTAGCCCGGGACTAGCGCTTGCCGAGCAGTACTTC. It translates to CASSPGLALAEQYF. V and J are TRBV19 and TRBJ2-7; 10 bases match TRBD2. The trim removed 6 bases at V and 6 bases at J, leaving 8 bases unmatched. The length of the CDR3 is 14 residues. The V gene's germline CDR1 is LNHDA and CDR2 SQIVND (reference sequence).

The chain couples TRBV4-3 to TRBJ1-2; D is possibly TRBD1 (6 bases). This CDR3 region has 15 residues. Between the trimmed V and J ends, which lost 4 bases and 8 bases, there was a span of 20 bases. Germline V lookup: CDR1 LGHNA, CDR2 YSLEER. This chain's CDR3 is CASSRTWGGPRGYTF. The CDR3, as DNA: TGCGCCAGCAGCCGTACCTGGGGGGGGCCTAGAGGCTACACCTTC.

The genes are TRBV7-6 and TRBJ2-7; the match to TRBD2 covers 9 bases. The CDR3 spans 15 residues. Looked up from germline, CDR1 is SGHVS and CDR2 is FNYEAQ. The junction had 5 bases not matched to a gene; V was cut back by 1 base and J by 4 bases. CDR3 nucleotides: TGTGCCAGCAGCTTAGGAGGTAGCGGGAGTTACGAGCAGTACTTC. It specifies CASSLGGSGSYEQYF.

The gene calls are TRBV7-2 and TRBJ2-1; 7 bases agree with TRBD1. Germline V gene lookup returns CDR1 SGHTA and CDR2 FQGNSA. The CDR3 covers 17 residues. V lost 1 base to trimming and J lost 4 bases; unmatched junction nucleotides: 10. Here the CDR3 reads CASSLGGTARRYNEQFF. Written as DNA, the CDR3 is TGTGCCAGCAGCTTAGGGGGGACAGCGCGTAGGTACAATGAGCAGTTCTTC.

The rearrangement joins TRBV5-1 to TRBJ1-4, with TRBD1 identical over 11 bases. V trimming: 5 bases; J trimming: 7 bases; junction bases outside the gene matches: 7. Germline CDR1 and CDR2: SGHRS and YFSETQ. This CDR3 is built from 15 residues. CDR3 sequence reads: CASSLTGTGGEKLFF. As DNA, the CDR3 is TGCGCCAGCAGTTTAACCGGGACAGGGGGTGAAAAACTGTTTTTT.

This clone appeared once. The chain carries TRBV28 and TRBJ1-2, with TRBD1 as a possible D gene (5 bases). Germline V CDR1 and CDR2: MDHEN, SYDVKM. V shed 5 bases and J shed 10 bases, with 20 bases lying between them. The length of the CDR3 is 14 residues. DNA of the CDR3: TGTGCCAGCAGTCCTCGGACAATTTGGTCGGACTACACCTTC. Amino acid sequence: CASSPRTIWSDYTF.

V gene TRBV28 combines with J gene TRBJ2-3, with a tentative D call TRBD1 (6 bases). Trimming took 8 bases from V and 2 from J, leaving 11 bases between them. Germline values: CDR1 MDHEN, CDR2 SYDVKM. This CDR3 is 13 amino acids long. CDR3 in DNA: TGTGCCAGCGGGACATCGCACACAGATACGCAGTATTTT. It specifies CASGTSHTDTQYF.

The gene calls are TRBV25-1 and TRBJ2-3, with TRBD2 identical over 9 bases. Germline V gives CDR1 MGHDK, CDR2 SYGVNS. The junction had 3 bases not matched to a gene; V was cut back by 5 bases and J by 0 bases. The CDR3 is 15 amino acids. CDR3 residues: CASSPSGRSTDTQYF. Here the CDR3 DNA reads TGTGCCAGCAGTCCCAGCGGGAGGAGCACAGATACGCAGTATTTT.

This clone was picked up a small number of times. This chain links TRBV6-2 or TRBV6-3 with TRBJ1-1, with TRBD1 matching over 7 bases. J gave up 2 bases and V 5 bases, and 11 bases lay outside the gene matches. In germline, CDR1 is MNHEY, CDR2 SVGEGT. The CDR3 has 16 amino acids. The CDR3 here is CASSTITGAPNTEAFF. In DNA, the CDR3 is TGTGCCAGCAGTACTATCACAGGGGCCCCTAACACTGAAGCTTTCTTT.

The rearrangement joins TRBV19 to TRBJ2-1, with TRBD2 identical over 8 bases. This CDR3 comprises 14 residues. Looked up from germline, CDR1 is LNHDA and CDR2 is SQIVND (reference sequence). Trimming cost V 5 bases and J 7 bases; bases outside gene matches: 7. The CDR3 protein is CASSSREDRNEQFF. CDR3 nucleotides: TGTGCCAGTAGTTCGCGGGAGGATAGGAATGAGCAGTTCTTC.

This chain joins TRBV19 and TRBJ2-1; 11 bases align to TRBD2. V lost 6 bases and J lost 7; bases outside the gene matches: 11. Germline CDR1 LNHDA, CDR2 SQIVND (reference sequence). The CDR3 spans 16 residues. CDR3 in amino acids: CASRLLAGGPGNEQFF. As DNA, the CDR3 is TGTGCCAGTAGATTGTTAGCGGGAGGGCCCGGTAATGAGCAGTTCTTC.

The rearrangement joins TRBV6-5 to TRBJ1-1; D is undetermined. V lost 1 base and J 0 bases, leaving 9 bases between the germline ends. Germline V CDR1 and CDR2: MNHEY, SVGAGI. The CDR3 is 15 residues long. CDR3 sequence: CASSYWSSLNTEAFF. As DNA, the CDR3 is TGTGCCAGCAGTTACTGGAGCAGTTTGAACACTGAAGCTTTCTTT.

The chain joins TRBV19 to TRBJ2-1; D is perhaps TRBD2 (7 bases). The CDR3 runs 12 residues. V was pared by 5 bases and J by 9 bases, with 11 bases between. Germline V gives CDR1 LNHDA, CDR2 SQIVND (reference sequence). The CDR3 DNA sequence: TGTGCCAGTAGTGCGGGGGCGGGTGAGCAGTTCTTC. Translation gives CASSAGAGEQFF. Drawing the rest from reference TRBV19 and TRBJ2-1, the complete variable domain is DGGITQSPKYLFRKEGQNVTLSCEQNLNHDAMYWYRQDPGQGLRLIYYSQIVNDFQKGDIAEGYSVSREKKESFPLTVTSAQKNPTAFYLCASSAGAGEQFFGPGTRLTVL.

This chain links TRBV6-5 with TRBJ2-3; D is unresolved. There are 16 residues in the CDR3. The germline V gene encodes CDR1 MNHEY and CDR2 SVGAGI. Trimming shortened V by 0 bases and J by 0 bases, and 10 bases separated the two germline ends. The CDR3 loop is CASSYSSLASTDTQYF. The CDR3 coding sequence is TGTGCCAGCAGTTACTCGAGTCTTGCAAGCACAGATACGCAGTATTTT.

The gene calls are TRBV11-1 and TRBJ1-1; TRBD1 matches at 7 bases. The V gene's germline CDR1 is SGHAT and CDR2 FQDESV (reference sequence). With V trimmed by 6 bases and J by 4 bases, 5 bases remained unmatched. The CDR3 runs to 13 residues. CDR3 in DNA: TGTGCCAGCAGGCGCGACAGGGTCACTGAAGCTTTCTTT. It yields the protein CASRRDRVTEAFF.

J is TRBJ2-7 and V is TRBV3-1 (or the pseudogene TRBV3-2), with D possibly matching TRBD2 (6 bases). The CDR3 sequence is 13 residues long. Trimming stripped 4 bases from V and 3 bases from J, with 10 bases between. Germline values: CDR1 LGHDT, CDR2 YNNKEL (reference sequence). This CDR3 reads CASSLGTDYEQYF. CDR3 coding DNA: TGTGCCAGCAGCCTTGGGACTGACTACGAGCAGTACTTC.

The CDR3 here is CACSSGENQPQHF. DNA of the CDR3: TGTGCCTGTAGTAGTGGGGAGAATCAGCCCCAGCATTTT. V and J are TRBV30 and TRBJ1-5; D gene uncertain. The germline V gene has CDR1 GTSNPN and CDR2 SVGIG (reference sequence). The CDR3 runs 13 residues. The V end lost 6 bases, the J end lost 4 bases, and 13 bases lay between the germline ends.

This rearrangement joins TRBV4-3 to TRBJ2-7, with a tentative D call TRBD1 (6 bases). This CDR3 has 14 residues. The germline gives CDR1 LGHNA, CDR2 YSLEER. V was cut by 2 bases and J by 2 bases, with 10 bases left in between. This chain's CDR3 is CASSQTGGPYEQYF. CDR3 DNA: TGCGCCAGCAGCCAAACTGGGGGCCCCTACGAGCAGTACTTC.

This CDR3 reads CASSSRPNRDTEAFF. CDR3 sequence (DNA): TGCGCCAGCAGCTCCAGACCAAACAGGGACACTGAAGCTTTCTTT. This sequence joins TRBV5-1 and TRBJ1-1; TRBD1 is a possible D gene (6 bases). The CDR3 totals 15 residues. The V and J ends lost 3 bases and 3 bases respectively, with 15 bases between them. Germline values: CDR1 SGHRS, CDR2 YFSETQ.

Of note for this clone: Distinct nucleotide sequences in the sample also encode this CDR3. The CDR3 reads CASRPGQGGQPQHF. For the CDR3, the DNA is TGTGCCAGCAGACCGGGACAGGGTGGACAGCCCCAGCATTTT. The gene calls are TRBV28 and TRBJ1-5; 9 nucleotides match TRBD1. In germline, CDR1 is MDHEN, CDR2 SYDVKM. Unmatched junction bases numbered 7, after V lost 6 bases and J lost 7 bases. This CDR3 comprises 14 residues.

CDR3 in DNA: TGTGCCAGCAGTCCCGGGACTGGGAACTACGAGCAGTACTTC. This encodes CASSPGTGNYEQYF. V gene TRBV7-3 combines with J gene TRBJ2-7; tentatively, D is TRBD2 (6 bases). Germline loops: CDR1 SGHTA, CDR2 FQGTGA. Trimming pared 6 bases from V and 3 bases from J, leaving 15 bases between. This CDR3 has 14 residues.